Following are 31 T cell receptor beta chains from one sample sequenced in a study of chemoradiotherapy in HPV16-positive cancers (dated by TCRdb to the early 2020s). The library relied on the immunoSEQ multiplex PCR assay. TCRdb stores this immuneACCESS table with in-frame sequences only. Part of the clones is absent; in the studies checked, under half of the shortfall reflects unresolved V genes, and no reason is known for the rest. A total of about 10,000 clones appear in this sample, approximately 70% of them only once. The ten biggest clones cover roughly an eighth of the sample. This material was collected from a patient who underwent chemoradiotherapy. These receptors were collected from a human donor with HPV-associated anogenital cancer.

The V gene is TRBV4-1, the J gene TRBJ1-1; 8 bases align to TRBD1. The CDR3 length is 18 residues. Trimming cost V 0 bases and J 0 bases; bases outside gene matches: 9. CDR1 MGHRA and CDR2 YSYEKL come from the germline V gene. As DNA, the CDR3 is TGCGCCAGCAGCCAAGAATGGGACAGGTTAACTATGAACACTGAAGCTTTCTTT. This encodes CASSQEWDRLTMNTEAFF.

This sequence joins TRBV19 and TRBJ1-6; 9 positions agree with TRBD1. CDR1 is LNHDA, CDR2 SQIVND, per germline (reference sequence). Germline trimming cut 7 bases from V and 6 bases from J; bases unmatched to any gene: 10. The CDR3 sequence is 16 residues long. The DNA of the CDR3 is TGTGCCAGTACCTTGGACAGGGGCGAATTTAATTCACCCCTCCACTTT. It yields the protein CASTLDRGEFNSPLHF.

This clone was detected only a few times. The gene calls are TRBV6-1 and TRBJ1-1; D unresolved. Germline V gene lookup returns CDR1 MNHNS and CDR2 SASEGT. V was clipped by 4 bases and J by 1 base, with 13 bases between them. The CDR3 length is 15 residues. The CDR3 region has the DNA TGTGCCAGCAGTGCGGTGGGGTCGGGGAACACTGAAGCTTTCTTT. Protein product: CASSAVGSGNTEAFF.

The CDR3 sequence is CASREGVRAHYGYTF. The CDR3 bases are TGTGCCAGCAGGGAGGGGGTCAGGGCGCACTATGGCTACACCTTC. The rearrangement links TRBV5-6 to TRBJ1-2, with D maybe TRBD1 (6 bases). CDR1 is SGHDT and CDR2 is YYEEEE in the germline V gene. V was cut by 5 bases and J by 3 bases, with 17 bases left in between. The CDR3 has 15 amino acids.

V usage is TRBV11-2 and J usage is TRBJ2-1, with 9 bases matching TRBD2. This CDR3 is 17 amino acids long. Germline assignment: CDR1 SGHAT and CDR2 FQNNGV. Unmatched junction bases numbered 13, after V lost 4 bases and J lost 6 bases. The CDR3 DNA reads TGTGCCAGCAGCTCGGTGTCGCTGGCGGGGGGGTTCAATGAGCAGTTCTTC. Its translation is CASSSVSLAGGFNEQFF. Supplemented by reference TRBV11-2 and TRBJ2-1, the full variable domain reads EAGVAQSPRYKIIEKRQSVAFWCNPISGHATLYWYQQILGQGPKLLIQFQNNGVVDDSQLPKDRFSAERLKGVDSTLKIQPAKLEDSAVYLCASSSVSLAGGFNEQFFGPGTRLTVL.

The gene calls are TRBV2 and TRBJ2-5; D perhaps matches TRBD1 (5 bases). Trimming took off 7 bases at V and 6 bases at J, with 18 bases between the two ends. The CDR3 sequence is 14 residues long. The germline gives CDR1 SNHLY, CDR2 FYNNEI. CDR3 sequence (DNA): TGTGCCAGCACGGGCAGGGCCGGGCGGCAGACCCAGTACTTC. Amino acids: CASTGRAGRQTQYF.

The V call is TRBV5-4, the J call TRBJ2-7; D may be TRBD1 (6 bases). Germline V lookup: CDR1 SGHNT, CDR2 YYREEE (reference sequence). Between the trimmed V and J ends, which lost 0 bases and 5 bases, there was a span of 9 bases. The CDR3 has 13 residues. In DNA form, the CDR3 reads TGTGCCAGCAGCTTGGGGACAGTGAACGAGCAGTACTTC. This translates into CASSLGTVNEQYF.

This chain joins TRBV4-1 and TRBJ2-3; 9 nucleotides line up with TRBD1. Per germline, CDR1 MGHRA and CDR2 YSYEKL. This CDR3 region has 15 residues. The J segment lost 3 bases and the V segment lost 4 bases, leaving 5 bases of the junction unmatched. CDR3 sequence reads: CASSLGTGSTDTQYF. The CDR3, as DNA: TGCGCCAGCAGCCTTGGGACAGGGAGTACAGATACGCAGTATTTT.

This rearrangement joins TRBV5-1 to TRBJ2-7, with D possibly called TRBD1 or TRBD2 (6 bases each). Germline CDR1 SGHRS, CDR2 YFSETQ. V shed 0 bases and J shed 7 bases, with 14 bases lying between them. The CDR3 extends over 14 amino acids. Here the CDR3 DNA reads TGCGCCAGCAGCTTGGTTGTGGGGGCGGGGGAGCAGTACTTC. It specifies CASSLVVGAGEQYF.

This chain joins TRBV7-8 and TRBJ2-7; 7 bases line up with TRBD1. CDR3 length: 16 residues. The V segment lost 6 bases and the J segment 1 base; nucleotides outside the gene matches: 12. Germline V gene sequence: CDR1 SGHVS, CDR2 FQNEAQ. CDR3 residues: CASRSLRGGTSYEQYF. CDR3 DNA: TGTGCCAGCAGATCCCTTAGAGGGGGCACATCCTACGAGCAGTACTTC. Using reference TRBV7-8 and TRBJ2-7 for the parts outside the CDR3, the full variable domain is GAGVSQSPRYKVAKRGQDVALRCDPISGHVSLFWYQQALGQGPEFLTYFQNEAQLDKSGLPSDRFFAERPEGSVSTLKIQRTQQEDSAVYLCASRSLRGGTSYEQYFGPGTRLTVT.

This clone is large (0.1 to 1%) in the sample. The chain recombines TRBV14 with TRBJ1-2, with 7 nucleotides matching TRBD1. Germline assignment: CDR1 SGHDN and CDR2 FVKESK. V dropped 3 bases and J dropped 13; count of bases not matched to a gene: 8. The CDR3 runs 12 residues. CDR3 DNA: TGTGCCAGCAGCCACGACAGGGTGTTCCTCACCTTC. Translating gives CASSHDRVFLTF.

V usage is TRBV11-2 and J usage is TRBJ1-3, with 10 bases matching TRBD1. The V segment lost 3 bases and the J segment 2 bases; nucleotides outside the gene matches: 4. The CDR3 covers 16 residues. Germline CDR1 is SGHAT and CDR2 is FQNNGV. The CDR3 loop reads CASSFGGQGTGNTIYF. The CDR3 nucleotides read TGTGCCAGCAGCTTTGGGGGACAGGGGACTGGAAACACCATATATTTT.

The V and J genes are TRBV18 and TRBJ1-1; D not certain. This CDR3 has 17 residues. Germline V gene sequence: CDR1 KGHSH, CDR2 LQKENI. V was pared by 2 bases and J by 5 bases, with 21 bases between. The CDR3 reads CASSPSEGVEVKTEAFF. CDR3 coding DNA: TGTGCCAGCTCACCAAGTGAGGGAGTGGAGGTTAAGACTGAAGCTTTCTTT.

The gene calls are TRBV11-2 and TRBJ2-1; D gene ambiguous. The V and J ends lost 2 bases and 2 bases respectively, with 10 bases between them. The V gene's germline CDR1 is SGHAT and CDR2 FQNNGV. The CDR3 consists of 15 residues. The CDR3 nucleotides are TGTGCCAGCAGCTTAATGAGGAGAACCTACAATGAGCAGTTCTTC. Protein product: CASSLMRRTYNEQFF.

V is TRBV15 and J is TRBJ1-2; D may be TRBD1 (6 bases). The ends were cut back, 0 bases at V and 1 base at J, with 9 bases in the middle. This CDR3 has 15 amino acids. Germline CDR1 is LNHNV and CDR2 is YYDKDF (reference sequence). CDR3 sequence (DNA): TGTGCCACCAGCAGAGAACAGGGCTTTAACTATGGCTACACCTTC. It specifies CATSREQGFNYGYTF. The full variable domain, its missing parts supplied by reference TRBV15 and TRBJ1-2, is DAMVIQNPRYQVTQFGKPVTLSCSQTLNHNVMYWYQQKSSQAPKLLFHYYDKDFNNEADTPDNFQSRRPNTSFCFLDIRSPGLGDTAMYLCATSREQGFNYGYTFGSGTRLTVV.

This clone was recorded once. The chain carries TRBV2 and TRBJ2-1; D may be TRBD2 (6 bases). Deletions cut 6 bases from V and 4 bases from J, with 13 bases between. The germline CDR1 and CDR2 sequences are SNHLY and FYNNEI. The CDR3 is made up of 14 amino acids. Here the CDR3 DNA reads TGTGCCAGCAGCGGTTGGGCGGGATACAATGAGCAGTTCTTC. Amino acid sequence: CASSGWAGYNEQFF. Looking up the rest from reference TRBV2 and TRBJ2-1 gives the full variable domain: EPEVTQTPSHQVTQMGQEVILRCVPISNHLYFYWYRQILGQKVEFLVSFYNNEISEKSEIFDDQFSVERPDGSNFTLKIRSTKLEDSAMYFCASSGWAGYNEQFFGPGTRLTVL.

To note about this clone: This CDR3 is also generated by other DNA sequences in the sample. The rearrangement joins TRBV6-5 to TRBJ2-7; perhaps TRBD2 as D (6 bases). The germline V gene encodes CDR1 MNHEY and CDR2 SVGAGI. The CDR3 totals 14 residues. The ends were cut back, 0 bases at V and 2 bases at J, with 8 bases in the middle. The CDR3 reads CASSYSEGTYEQYF. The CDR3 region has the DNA TGTGCCAGCAGTTACTCGGAGGGAACCTACGAGCAGTACTTC.

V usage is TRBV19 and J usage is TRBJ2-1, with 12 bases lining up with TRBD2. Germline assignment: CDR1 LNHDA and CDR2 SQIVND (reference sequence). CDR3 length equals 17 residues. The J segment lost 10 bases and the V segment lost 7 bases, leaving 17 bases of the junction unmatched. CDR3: CASTPGWASGGDWEQFF. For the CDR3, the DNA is TGTGCCAGTACCCCAGGGTGGGCTAGCGGGGGGGATTGGGAGCAGTTCTTC.

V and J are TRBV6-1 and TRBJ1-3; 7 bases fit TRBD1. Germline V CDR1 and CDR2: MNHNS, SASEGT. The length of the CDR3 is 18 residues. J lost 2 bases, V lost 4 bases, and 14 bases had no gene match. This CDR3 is CASSGIGRQGRPGNTIYF. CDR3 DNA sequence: TGTGCCAGCAGTGGAATAGGAAGACAGGGCCGTCCTGGAAACACCATATATTTT.

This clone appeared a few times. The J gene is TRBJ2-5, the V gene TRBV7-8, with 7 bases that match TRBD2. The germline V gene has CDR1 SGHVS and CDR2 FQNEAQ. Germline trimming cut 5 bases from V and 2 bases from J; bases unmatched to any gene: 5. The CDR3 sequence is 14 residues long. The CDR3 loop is CASSTRLAQETQYF. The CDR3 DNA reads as TGTGCCAGCAGCACTCGACTAGCTCAAGAGACCCAGTACTTC.

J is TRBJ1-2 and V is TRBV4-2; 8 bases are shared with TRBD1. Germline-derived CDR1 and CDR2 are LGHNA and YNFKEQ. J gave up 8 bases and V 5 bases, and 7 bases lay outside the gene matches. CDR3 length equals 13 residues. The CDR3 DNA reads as TGTGCCAGCAGCAAAACCGGGACAGGAGGCTACACCTTC. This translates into CASSKTGTGGYTF.

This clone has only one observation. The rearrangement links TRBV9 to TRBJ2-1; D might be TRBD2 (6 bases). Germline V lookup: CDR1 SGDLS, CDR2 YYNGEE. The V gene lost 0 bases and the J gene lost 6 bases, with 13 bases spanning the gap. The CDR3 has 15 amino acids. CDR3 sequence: CASSVDSGRTNEQFF. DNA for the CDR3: TGTGCCAGCAGCGTAGACTCGGGGAGGACCAATGAGCAGTTCTTC.

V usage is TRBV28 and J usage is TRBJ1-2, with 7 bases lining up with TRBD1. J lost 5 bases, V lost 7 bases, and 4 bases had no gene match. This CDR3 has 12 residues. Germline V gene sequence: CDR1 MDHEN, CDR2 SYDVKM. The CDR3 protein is CASTGQDYGYTF. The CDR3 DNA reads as TGTGCCAGCACCGGACAGGATTATGGCTACACCTTC.

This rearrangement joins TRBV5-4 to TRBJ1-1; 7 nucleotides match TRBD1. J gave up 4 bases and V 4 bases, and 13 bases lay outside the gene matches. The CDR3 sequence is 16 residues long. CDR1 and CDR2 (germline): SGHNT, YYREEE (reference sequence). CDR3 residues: CASSGGGQRQTTEAFF. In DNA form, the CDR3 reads TGTGCCAGCAGCGGGGGGGGACAGCGTCAGACCACTGAAGCTTTCTTT.

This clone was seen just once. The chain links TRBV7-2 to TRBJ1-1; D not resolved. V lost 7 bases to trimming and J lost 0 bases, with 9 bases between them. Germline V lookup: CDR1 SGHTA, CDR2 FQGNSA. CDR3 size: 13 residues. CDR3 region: CASILELNTEAFF. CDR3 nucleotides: TGTGCCAGCATCCTTGAGTTGAACACTGAAGCTTTCTTT.

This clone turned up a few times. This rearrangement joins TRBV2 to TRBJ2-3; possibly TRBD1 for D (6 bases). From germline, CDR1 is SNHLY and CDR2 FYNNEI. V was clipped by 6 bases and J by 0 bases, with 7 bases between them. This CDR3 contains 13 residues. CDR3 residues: CASRGQSTDTQYF. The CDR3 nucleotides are TGTGCCAGCAGAGGACAGAGCACAGATACGCAGTATTTT. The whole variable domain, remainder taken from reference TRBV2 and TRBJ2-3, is EPEVTQTPSHQVTQMGQEVILRCVPISNHLYFYWYRQILGQKVEFLVSFYNNEISEKSEIFDDQFSVERPDGSNFTLKIRSTKLEDSAMYFCASRGQSTDTQYFGPGTRLTVL.

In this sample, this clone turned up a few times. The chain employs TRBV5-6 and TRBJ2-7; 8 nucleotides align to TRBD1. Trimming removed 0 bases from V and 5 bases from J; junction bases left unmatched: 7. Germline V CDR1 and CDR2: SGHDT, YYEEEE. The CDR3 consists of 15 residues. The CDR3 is CASSLGTGKRNEQYF. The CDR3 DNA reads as TGTGCCAGCAGCTTGGGGACAGGGAAGAGAAACGAGCAGTACTTC. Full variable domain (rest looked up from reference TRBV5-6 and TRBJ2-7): DAGVTQSPTHLIKTRGQQVTLRCSPKSGHDTVSWYQQALGQGPQFIFQYYEEEERQRGNFPDRFSGHQFPNYSSELNVNALLLGDSALYLCASSLGTGKRNEQYFGPGTRLTVT.

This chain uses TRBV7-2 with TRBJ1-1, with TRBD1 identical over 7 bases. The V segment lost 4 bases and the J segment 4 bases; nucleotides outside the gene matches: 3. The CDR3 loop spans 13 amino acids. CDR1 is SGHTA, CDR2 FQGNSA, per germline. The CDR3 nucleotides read TGTGCCAGCAGCTGGCAGGGGGTCACTGAAGCTTTCTTT. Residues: CASSWQGVTEAFF.

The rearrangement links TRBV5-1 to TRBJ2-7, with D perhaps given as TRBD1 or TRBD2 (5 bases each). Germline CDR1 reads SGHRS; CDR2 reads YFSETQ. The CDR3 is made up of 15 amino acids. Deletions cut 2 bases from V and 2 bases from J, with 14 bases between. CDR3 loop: CASSLGTGHAYEQYF. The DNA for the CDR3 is TGCGCCAGCAGCTTAGGAACGGGGCATGCCTACGAGCAGTACTTC.

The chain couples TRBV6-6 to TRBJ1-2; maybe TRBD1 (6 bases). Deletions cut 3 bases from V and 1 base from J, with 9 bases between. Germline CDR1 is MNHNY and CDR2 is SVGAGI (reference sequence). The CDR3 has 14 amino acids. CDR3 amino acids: CASSYEQGNYGYTF. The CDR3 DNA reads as TGTGCCAGCAGTTATGAACAGGGTAACTATGGCTACACCTTC.

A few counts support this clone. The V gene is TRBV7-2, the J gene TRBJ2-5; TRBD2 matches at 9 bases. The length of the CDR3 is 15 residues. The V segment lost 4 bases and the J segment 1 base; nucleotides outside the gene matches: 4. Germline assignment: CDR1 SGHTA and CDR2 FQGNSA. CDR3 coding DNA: TGTGCCAGCAGCTCCCTAGCGGGACTCCAAGAGACCCAGTACTTC. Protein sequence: CASSSLAGLQETQYF.